The present T cell receptor beta chain was sequenced within a study of blood T cell repertoires in COVID-19. The CDR3 is made up of 14 amino acids. Germline V gives CDR1 LNHDA, CDR2 SQIVND (reference sequence). V lost 5 bases to trimming and J lost 3 bases; unmatched junction nucleotides: 5. TCRdb keeps only in-frame clones here, not all; method: immunoSEQ multiplex PCR. The sample lists 300,000 or so clones, around four fifths occurring once. The chain links TRBV19 to TRBJ1-1, with TRBD1 matching 8 bases. Sequencing input: peripheral blood. The sequence was obtained from a woman between 45 and 65 years old with acute or convalescent COVID-19. The CDR3, as DNA: TGTGCCAGTAGTTCACAGGGGGGGGACACTGAAGCTTTCTTT. It translates to CASSSQGGDTEAFF.